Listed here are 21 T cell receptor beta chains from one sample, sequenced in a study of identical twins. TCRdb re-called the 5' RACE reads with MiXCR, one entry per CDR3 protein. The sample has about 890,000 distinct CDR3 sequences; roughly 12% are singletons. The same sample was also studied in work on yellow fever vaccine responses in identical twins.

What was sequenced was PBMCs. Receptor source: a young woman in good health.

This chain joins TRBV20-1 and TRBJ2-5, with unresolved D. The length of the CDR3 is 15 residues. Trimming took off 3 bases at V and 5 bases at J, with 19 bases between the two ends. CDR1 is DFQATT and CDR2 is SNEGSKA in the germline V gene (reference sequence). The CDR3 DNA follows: TGCAGTGCTAGGCCGACCCCCATAGTGGAGGAGACCCAGTACTTC. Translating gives CSARPTPIVEETQYF.

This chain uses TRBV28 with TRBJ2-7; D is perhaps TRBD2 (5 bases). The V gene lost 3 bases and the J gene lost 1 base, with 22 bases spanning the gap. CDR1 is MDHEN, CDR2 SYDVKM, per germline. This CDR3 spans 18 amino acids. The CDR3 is CASSFSAGERWSSYEQYF. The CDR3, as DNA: TGTGCCAGCAGTTTTTCTGCCGGCGAGCGGTGGTCTTCCTACGAGCAGTACTTC.

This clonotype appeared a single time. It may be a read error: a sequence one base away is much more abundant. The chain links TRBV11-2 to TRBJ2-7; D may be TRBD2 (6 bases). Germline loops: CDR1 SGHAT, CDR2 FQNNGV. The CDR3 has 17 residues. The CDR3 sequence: CASSLGGDPKTPYGQYV. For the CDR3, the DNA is TGTGCCAGCAGCCTAGGAGGGGATCCTAAAACTCCATACGGGCAGTACGTC.

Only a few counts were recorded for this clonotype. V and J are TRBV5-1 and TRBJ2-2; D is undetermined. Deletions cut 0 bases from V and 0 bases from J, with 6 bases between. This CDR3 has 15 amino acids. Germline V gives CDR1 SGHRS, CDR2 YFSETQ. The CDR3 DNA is TGCGCCAGCAGCTTGGCCCAGTCGAACACCGGGGAGCTGTTTTTT. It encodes CASSLAQSNTGELFF.

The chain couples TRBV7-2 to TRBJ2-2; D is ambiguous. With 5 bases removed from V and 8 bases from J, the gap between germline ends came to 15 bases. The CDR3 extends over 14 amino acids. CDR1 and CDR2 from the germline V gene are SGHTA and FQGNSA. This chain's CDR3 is CASSQAPPGGELFF. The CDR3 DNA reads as TGTGCCAGCAGCCAAGCCCCCCCAGGAGGGGAGCTGTTTTTT.

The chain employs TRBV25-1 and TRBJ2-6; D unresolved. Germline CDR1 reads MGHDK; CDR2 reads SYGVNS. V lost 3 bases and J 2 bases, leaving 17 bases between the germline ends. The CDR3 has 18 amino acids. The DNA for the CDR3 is TGTGCCAGCAGTGATCGACCTGGTAGAAACCCTGGGGCCAACGTCCTGACTTTC. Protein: CASSDRPGRNPGANVLTF. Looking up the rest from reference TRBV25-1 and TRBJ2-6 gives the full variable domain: EADIYQTPRYLVIGTGKKITLECSQTMGHDKMYWYQQDPGMELHLIHYSYGVNSTEKGDLSSESTVSRIRTEHFPLTLESARPSHTSQYLCASSDRPGRNPGANVLTFGAGSRLTVL.

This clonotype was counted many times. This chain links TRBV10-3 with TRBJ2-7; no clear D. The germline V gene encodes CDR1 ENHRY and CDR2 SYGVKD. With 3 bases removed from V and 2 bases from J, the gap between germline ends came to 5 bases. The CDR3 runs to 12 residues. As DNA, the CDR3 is TGTGCCATCAGTGACAACCCCTACGAGCAGTACTTC. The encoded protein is CAISDNPYEQYF.

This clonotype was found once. The CDR3 protein is CASSANPGTHYV. The CDR3 nucleotides read TGTGCCAGCAGTGCGAACCCAGGGACACACTACGTC. The chain combines TRBV12-3 or TRBV12-4 with TRBJ2-7; tentative D call: TRBD1 (6 bases). The CDR3 runs 12 residues. Trimming took 5 bases from V and 13 from J, leaving 18 bases between them.

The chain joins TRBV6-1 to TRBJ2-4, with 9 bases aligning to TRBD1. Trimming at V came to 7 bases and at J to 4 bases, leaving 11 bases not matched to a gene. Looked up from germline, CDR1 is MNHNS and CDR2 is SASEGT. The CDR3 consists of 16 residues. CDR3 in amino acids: CASNALQGAGKNIQYF. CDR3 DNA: TGTGCCAGCAACGCGCTACAGGGGGCAGGGAAAAACATTCAGTACTTC.

The CDR3 DNA reads TGTGCCAGCAAGGAAGGGCGTACTGAAGCTTTCTTT. This encodes CASKEGRTEAFF. This chain links TRBV6-6 with TRBJ1-1; no clear D gene. CDR3 length: 12 amino acids. Between the trimmed V and J ends, which lost 7 bases and 5 bases, there was a span of 11 bases. CDR1 and CDR2 from the germline V gene are MNHNY and SVGAGI (reference sequence).

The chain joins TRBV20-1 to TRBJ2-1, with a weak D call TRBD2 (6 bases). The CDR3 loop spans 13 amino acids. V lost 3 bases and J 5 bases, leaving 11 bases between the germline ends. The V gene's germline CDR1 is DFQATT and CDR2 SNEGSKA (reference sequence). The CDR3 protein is CSARERVHNEQFF. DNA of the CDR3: TGCAGTGCTAGGGAGCGGGTACACAATGAGCAGTTCTTC.

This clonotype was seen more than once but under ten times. CDR3 protein: CASSLAARNYGYTF. The CDR3 nucleotides read TGTGCCAGCAGCTTAGCCGCCAGGAACTATGGCTACACCTTC. The V gene is TRBV7-8, the J gene TRBJ1-2; unclear D gene. V was clipped by 0 bases and J by 2 bases, with 7 bases between them. Germline V gene data show CDR1 as SGHVS and CDR2 as FQNEAQ. The CDR3 length is 14 residues.

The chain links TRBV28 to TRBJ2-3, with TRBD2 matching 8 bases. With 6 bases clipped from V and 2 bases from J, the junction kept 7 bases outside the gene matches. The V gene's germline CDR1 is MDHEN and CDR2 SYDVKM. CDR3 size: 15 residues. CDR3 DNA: TGTGCCAGCAGCCCCCGGGGGGGCTACACAGATACGCAGTATTTT. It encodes CASSPRGGYTDTQYF.

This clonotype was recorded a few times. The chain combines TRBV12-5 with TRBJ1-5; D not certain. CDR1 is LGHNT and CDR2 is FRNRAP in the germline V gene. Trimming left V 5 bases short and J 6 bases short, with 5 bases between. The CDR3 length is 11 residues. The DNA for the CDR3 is TGTGCTAGTGGTCCCCTTCAGCCCCAGCATTTT. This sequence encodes CASGPLQPQHF.

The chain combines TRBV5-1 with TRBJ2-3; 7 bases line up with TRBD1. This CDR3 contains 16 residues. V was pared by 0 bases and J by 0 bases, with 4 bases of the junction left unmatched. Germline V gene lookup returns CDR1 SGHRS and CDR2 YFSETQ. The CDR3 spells CASSLGDSHSTDTQYF. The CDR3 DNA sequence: TGCGCCAGCAGCTTGGGGGACAGCCATAGCACAGATACGCAGTATTTT.

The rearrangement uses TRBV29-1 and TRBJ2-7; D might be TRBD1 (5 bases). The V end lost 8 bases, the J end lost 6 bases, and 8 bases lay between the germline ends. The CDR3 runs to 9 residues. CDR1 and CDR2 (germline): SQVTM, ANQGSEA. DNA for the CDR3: TGCAGCCCCCAGGGCGAGCAGTACGTC. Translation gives CSPQGEQYV.

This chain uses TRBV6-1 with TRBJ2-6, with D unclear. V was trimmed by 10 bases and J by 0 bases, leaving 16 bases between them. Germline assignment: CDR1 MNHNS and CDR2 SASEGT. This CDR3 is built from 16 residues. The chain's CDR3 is CATRPIPNSGANVLTF. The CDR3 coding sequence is TGTGCCACCCGTCCCATTCCCAACTCTGGGGCCAACGTCCTGACTTTC.

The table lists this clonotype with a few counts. The CDR3 DNA reads as TGCGCCAGCAGCTTGCCGTCAAGCGGGGGGACCGACAATGAGCAGTTCTTC. Translated: CASSLPSSGGTDNEQFF. V gene TRBV5-1 combines with J gene TRBJ2-1; 9 positions match TRBD2. From germline, CDR1 is SGHRS and CDR2 YFSETQ. The CDR3 extends over 17 amino acids. Germline trimming cut 1 base from V and 5 bases from J; bases unmatched to any gene: 10.

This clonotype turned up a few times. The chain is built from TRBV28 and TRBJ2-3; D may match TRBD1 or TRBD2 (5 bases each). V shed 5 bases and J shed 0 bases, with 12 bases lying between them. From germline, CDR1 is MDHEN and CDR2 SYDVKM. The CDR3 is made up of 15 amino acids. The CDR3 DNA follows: TGTGCCAGCAGTGACGGGACGGCTAGCACAGATACGCAGTATTTT. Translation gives CASSDGTASTDTQYF.

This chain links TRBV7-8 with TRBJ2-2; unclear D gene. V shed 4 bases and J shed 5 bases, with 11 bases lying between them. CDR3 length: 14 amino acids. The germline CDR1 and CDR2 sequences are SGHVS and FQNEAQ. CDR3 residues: CASSSYIATGELFF. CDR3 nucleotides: TGTGCCAGCAGCTCCTATATAGCTACCGGGGAGCTGTTTTTT.

CDR3 loop: CASSVGQTGSYNEQFF. Here the CDR3 DNA reads TGTGCCAGCAGCGTAGGCCAGACAGGGTCCTACAATGAGCAGTTCTTC. This sequence joins TRBV9 and TRBJ2-1; 7 positions match TRBD1. Germline CDR1 and CDR2: SGDLS and YYNGEE. V lost 0 bases, J lost 1 base, and 4 bases stayed unmatched. This CDR3 is 16 amino acids long.